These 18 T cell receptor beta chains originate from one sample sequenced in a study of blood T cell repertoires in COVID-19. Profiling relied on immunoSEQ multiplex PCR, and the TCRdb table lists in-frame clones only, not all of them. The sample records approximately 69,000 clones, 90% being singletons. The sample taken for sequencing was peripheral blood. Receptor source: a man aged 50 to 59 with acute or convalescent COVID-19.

The CDR3 sequence: CASSGIGLAGPTYEQYF. In nucleotides, the CDR3 is TGTGCCAGTAGTGGGATTGGACTAGCGGGACCTACCTACGAGCAGTACTTC. This chain links TRBV19 with TRBJ2-7, with TRBD2 identical over 12 bases. Trimming at V came to 5 bases and at J to 2 bases, leaving 10 bases not matched to a gene. The CDR3 is 17 residues long. Germline V gene lookup returns CDR1 LNHDA and CDR2 SQIVND (reference sequence).

CDR3 bases: TGTGCCAGCAGCTTGTTTCAGCGGGGCTACAATGAGCAGTTCTTC. Its translation: CASSLFQRGYNEQFF. The chain combines TRBV5-5 with TRBJ2-1; 7 bases match TRBD2. The CDR3 is 15 amino acids. J gave up 3 bases and V 1 base, and 4 bases lay outside the gene matches. CDR1 and CDR2 (germline): SGHKS, YYEKEE (reference sequence).

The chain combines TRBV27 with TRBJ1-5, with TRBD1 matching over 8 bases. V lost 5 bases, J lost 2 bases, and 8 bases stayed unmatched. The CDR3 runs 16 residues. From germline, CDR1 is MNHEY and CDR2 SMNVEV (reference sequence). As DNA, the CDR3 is TGTGCCAGCAGTAGAAGCTTGACAGGGGGCAATCAGCCCCAGCATTTT. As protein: CASSRSLTGGNQPQHF.

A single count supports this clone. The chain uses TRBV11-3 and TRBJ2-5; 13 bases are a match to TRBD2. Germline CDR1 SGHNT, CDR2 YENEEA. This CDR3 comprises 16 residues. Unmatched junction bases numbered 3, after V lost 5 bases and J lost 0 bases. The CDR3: CASSAGTSGDQETQYF. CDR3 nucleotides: TGTGCCAGCAGCGCCGGGACTAGCGGGGACCAAGAGACCCAGTACTTC.

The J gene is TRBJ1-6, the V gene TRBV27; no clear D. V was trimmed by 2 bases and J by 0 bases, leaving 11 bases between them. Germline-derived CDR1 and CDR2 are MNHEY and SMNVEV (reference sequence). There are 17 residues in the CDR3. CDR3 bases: TGTGCCAGCAGTTTAAAGGGCGGGGTCTCCTATAATTCACCCCTCCACTTT. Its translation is CASSLKGGVSYNSPLHF.

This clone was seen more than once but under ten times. CDR3 sequence (DNA): TGCGCCAGCAGCTTTCCTAGAACCACCGGGGAGCTGTTTTTT. This codes for CASSFPRTTGELFF. The gene calls are TRBV5-1 and TRBJ2-2; no definite D call. The V end lost 2 bases, the J end lost 4 bases, and 9 bases lay between the germline ends. The CDR3 is made up of 14 amino acids. The germline V gene has CDR1 SGHRS and CDR2 YFSETQ. Drawing the rest from reference TRBV5-1 and TRBJ2-2, the complete variable domain is KAGVTQTPRYLIKTRGQQVTLSCSPISGHRSVSWYQQTPGQGLQFLFEYFSETQRNKGNFPGRFSGRQFSNSRSEMNVSTLELGDSALYLCASSFPRTTGELFFGEGSRLTVL.

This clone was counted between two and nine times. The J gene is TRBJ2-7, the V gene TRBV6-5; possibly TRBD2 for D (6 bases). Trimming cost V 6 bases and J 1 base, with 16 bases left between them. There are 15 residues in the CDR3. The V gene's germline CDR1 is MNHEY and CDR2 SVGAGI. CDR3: CASSLEEGGSYEQYF. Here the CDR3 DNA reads TGTGCCAGCAGCCTCGAGGAGGGTGGGTCCTACGAGCAGTACTTC.

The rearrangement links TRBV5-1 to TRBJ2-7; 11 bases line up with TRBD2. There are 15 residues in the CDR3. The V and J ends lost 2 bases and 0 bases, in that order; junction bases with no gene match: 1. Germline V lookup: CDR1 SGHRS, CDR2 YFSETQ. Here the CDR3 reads CASSFTSGSSYEQYF. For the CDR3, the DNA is TGCGCCAGCAGCTTTACTAGCGGGAGCTCCTACGAGCAGTACTTC. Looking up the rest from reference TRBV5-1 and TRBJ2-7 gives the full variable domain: KAGVTQTPRYLIKTRGQQVTLSCSPISGHRSVSWYQQTPGQGLQFLFEYFSETQRNKGNFPGRFSGRQFSNSRSEMNVSTLELGDSALYLCASSFTSGSSYEQYFGPGTRLTVT.

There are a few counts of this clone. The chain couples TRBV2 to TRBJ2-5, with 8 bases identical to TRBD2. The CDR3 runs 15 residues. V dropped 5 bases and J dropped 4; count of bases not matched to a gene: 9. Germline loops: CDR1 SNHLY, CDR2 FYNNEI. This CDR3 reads CASSQPGLVRETQYF. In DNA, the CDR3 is TGTGCCAGCAGTCAGCCGGGACTAGTCAGAGAGACCCAGTACTTC.

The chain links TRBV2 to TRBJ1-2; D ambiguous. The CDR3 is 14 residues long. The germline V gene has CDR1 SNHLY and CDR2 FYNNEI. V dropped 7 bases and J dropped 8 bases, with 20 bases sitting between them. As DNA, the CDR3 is TGTGCCAGCACCCTCCCCCGGACTCAGGAGGGCTACACCTTC. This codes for CASTLPRTQEGYTF.

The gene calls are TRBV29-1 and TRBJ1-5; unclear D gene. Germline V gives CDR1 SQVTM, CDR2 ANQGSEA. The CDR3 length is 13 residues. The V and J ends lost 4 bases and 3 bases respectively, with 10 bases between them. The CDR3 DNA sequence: TGCAGCGTTGCATCCGGGAACAATCAGCCCCAGCATTTT. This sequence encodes CSVASGNNQPQHF.

CDR3 bases: TGTGCCAGCAGTGGGGCCCCGGGGACTCACCGATGGGATGAGCAGTTCTTC. Translated: CASSGAPGTHRWDEQFF. The chain links TRBV25-1 to TRBJ2-1; tentatively, D is TRBD2 (6 bases). This CDR3 spans 17 amino acids. The V and J ends lost 4 bases and 8 bases respectively, with 24 bases between them. Per germline, CDR1 MGHDK and CDR2 SYGVNS.

The CDR3 DNA reads as TGTGCCAGCAGCTTGGACACCAACACTGAAGCTTTCTTT. Protein product: CASSLDTNTEAFF. The V and J genes are TRBV5-5 and TRBJ1-1; D gene ambiguous. V lost 0 bases to trimming and J lost 2 bases, with 5 bases between them. The CDR3 spans 13 residues. Germline CDR1 is SGHKS and CDR2 is YYEKEE (reference sequence).

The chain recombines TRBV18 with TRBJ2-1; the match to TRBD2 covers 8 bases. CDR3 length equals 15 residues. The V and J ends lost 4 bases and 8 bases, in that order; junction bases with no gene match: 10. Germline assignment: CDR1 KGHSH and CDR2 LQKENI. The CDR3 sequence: CASSLSAGVLDEQFF. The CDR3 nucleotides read TGTGCCAGCTCACTCTCAGCGGGAGTTCTCGATGAGCAGTTCTTC.

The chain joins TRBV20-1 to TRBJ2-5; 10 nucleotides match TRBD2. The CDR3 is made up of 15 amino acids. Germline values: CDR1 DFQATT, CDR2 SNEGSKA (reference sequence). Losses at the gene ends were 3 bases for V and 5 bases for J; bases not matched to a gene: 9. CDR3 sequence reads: CSASSSGRAGETQYF. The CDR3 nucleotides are TGCAGTGCTAGTAGCAGCGGGAGGGCCGGGGAGACCCAGTACTTC.

CDR3: CASRSTGTSGRVSRYF. The CDR3 nucleotides read TGTGCCAGCAGGTCAACCGGGACTAGCGGGAGGGTGTCCCGGTACTTC. This sequence joins TRBV5-4 and TRBJ2-5; 16 positions agree with TRBD2. The CDR3 loop spans 16 amino acids. The V gene end was trimmed by 5 bases and the J gene end by 13 bases; junction bases not matched to a gene: 14. Germline V gene data show CDR1 as SGHNT and CDR2 as YYREEE (reference sequence).

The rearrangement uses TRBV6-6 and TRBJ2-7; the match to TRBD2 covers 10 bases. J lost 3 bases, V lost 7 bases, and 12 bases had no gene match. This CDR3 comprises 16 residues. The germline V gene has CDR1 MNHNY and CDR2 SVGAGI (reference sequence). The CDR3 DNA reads TGTGCCAGCACGAGCAGAACCGGGACTAGCGTCTACGAGCAGTACTTC. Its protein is CASTSRTGTSVYEQYF.

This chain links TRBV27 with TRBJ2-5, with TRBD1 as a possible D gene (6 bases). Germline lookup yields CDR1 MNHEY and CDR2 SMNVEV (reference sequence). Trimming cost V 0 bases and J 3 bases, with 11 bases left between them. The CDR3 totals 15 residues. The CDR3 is CASSLSPGQEETQYF. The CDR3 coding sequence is TGTGCCAGCAGTTTATCCCCGGGACAAGAAGAGACCCAGTACTTC.